The 15 T cell receptor beta chains in this list originate from one sample, sequenced in a study of T cell responses to AZD1222 COVID-19 vaccine. Method: immunoSEQ multiplex PCR; TCRdb's copy keeps in-frame clones and lacks some. The repertoire consists of around 140,000 clones, with 90% occurring once and the leading ten covering 1.5% to 2%. The sequencing used peripheral blood, collected on day 0 of AZD1222 vaccination. The receptor source for this set is an adult in good health.

As DNA, the CDR3 is TGCGCCAGCAGCTTGGGACTAGCGGTTACTTACTACAATGAGCAGTTCTTC. This codes for CASSLGLAVTYYNEQFF. V is TRBV5-1 and J is TRBJ2-1, with 9 bases identical to TRBD2. This CDR3 has 17 amino acids. The junction had 7 bases not matched to a gene; V was cut back by 0 bases and J by 3 bases. Germline loops: CDR1 SGHRS, CDR2 YFSETQ.

This clone was picked up many times. The V call is TRBV25-1, the J call TRBJ2-1; 13 bases map to TRBD2. V was pared by 4 bases and J by 7 bases, with 7 bases of the junction left unmatched. The germline V gene encodes CDR1 MGHDK and CDR2 SYGVNS. The CDR3 runs 16 residues. In DNA, the CDR3 is TGTGCCAGCAGTGCACGACTAGCGGGAGGTTGGAATGAGCAGTTCTTC. Translating gives CASSARLAGGWNEQFF.

For the CDR3, the DNA is TGTGCCAGCACTTCCTCGGCCTATCCAAGCTCTGGAAACACCATATATTTT. It is translated as CASTSSAYPSSGNTIYF. The chain employs TRBV28 and TRBJ1-3; D remains unclear. Trimming stripped 7 bases from V and 0 bases from J, with 19 bases between. The CDR3 loop spans 17 amino acids. In germline, CDR1 is MDHEN, CDR2 SYDVKM.

V usage is TRBV29-1 and J usage is TRBJ1-2, with TRBD1 matching over 8 bases. Per germline, CDR1 SQVTM and CDR2 ANQGSEA. The CDR3 totals 15 residues. J lost 5 bases, V lost 5 bases, and 13 bases had no gene match. CDR3 nucleotide sequence: TGCAGCGTTCCAGGGGGCGAAGACACGTTATATGGCTACACCTTC. Its translation: CSVPGGEDTLYGYTF.

The chain combines TRBV6-5 with TRBJ2-1, with TRBD2 matching 10 bases. Germline CDR1 and CDR2: MNHEY and SVGAGI. The CDR3 consists of 15 residues. Trimming at V came to 6 bases and at J to 4 bases, leaving 6 bases not matched to a gene. CDR3 region: CASSLAGASYNEQFF. The CDR3 coding sequence is TGTGCCAGCAGCCTAGCGGGAGCAAGTTACAATGAGCAGTTCTTC.

V is TRBV2 and J is TRBJ1-4, with TRBD1 matching over 8 bases. From germline, CDR1 is SNHLY and CDR2 FYNNEI. The V and J ends lost 6 bases and 7 bases, in that order; junction bases with no gene match: 7. CDR3 length: 14 amino acids. DNA of the CDR3: TGTGCCAGCAGGGGGGGGACAGGATCTGAAAAACTGTTTTTT. As protein: CASRGGTGSEKLFF.

The gene calls are TRBV11-3 and TRBJ2-1; 10 bases line up with TRBD2. CDR3 length: 17 residues. The junction had 11 bases not matched to a gene; V was cut back by 0 bases and J by 9 bases. Per germline, CDR1 SGHNT and CDR2 YENEEA. CDR3 sequence reads: CASSLDGPSGSGGEQFF. In DNA form, the CDR3 reads TGTGCCAGCAGCTTAGATGGCCCTAGCGGGAGTGGGGGTGAGCAGTTCTTC. Using reference TRBV11-3 and TRBJ2-1 for the parts outside the CDR3, the full variable domain is EAGVVQSPRYKIIEKKQPVAFWCNPISGHNTLYWYLQNLGQGPELLIRYENEEAVDDSQLPKDRFSAERLKGVDSTLKIQPAELGDSAVYLCASSLDGPSGSGGEQFFGPGTRLTVL.

CDR3: CAYPVRQGVTGELFF. The CDR3 DNA reads TGTGCCTACCCCGTCCGGCAGGGGGTTACCGGGGAGCTGTTTTTT. The rearrangement joins TRBV30 to TRBJ2-2; 7 bases match TRBD1. Germline loops: CDR1 GTSNPN, CDR2 SVGIG (reference sequence). Trimming removed 7 bases from V and 5 bases from J; junction bases left unmatched: 13. The CDR3 is 15 residues long.

The V gene is TRBV3-1 (or the pseudogene TRBV3-2), the J gene TRBJ2-1, with a weak D call TRBD2 (6 bases). Trimming left V 0 bases short and J 0 bases short, with 15 bases between. Per the germline V gene, CDR1 is LGHDT and CDR2 is YNNKEL (reference sequence). The CDR3 has 18 residues. CDR3 DNA sequence: TGTGCCAGCAGCCAAGATCCCGGGACTCTGAGCTCCTACAATGAGCAGTTCTTC. As protein: CASSQDPGTLSSYNEQFF.

V gene TRBV7-9 combines with J gene TRBJ1-1; 7 bases fit TRBD1. Germline CDR1 reads SEHNR; CDR2 reads FQNEAQ (reference sequence). Trimming removed 7 bases from V and 1 base from J; junction bases left unmatched: 6. This CDR3 contains 14 residues. The CDR3 loop reads CASTSDRENTEAFF. The DNA of the CDR3 is TGTGCCAGCACGTCCGACAGGGAGAACACTGAAGCTTTCTTT.

Concerning this clone itself: One end of the junction varies from germline; a read error may be responsible. V gene TRBV7-7 combines with J gene TRBJ2-1; 9 nucleotides align to TRBD2. The CDR3 extends over 15 amino acids. Germline assignment: CDR1 SSHAT and CDR2 FNYEAQ (reference sequence). The CDR3 DNA sequence: TGTGCTAGCAGCTTATTAGGGACTAGCCTCGGTGAGCAGTTCTTC. Translation gives CASSLLGTSLGEQFF.

A single count supports this clone. CDR3 in amino acids: CASSVSPIGPNTEAFF. CDR3 DNA sequence: TGTGCCAGCAGCGTCTCCCCCATCGGACCTAACACTGAAGCTTTCTTT. This chain joins TRBV9 and TRBJ1-1; D unclear. The ends were cut back, 2 bases at V and 2 bases at J, with 16 bases in the middle. Per the germline V gene, CDR1 is SGDLS and CDR2 is YYNGEE. This CDR3 comprises 16 residues.

The chain employs TRBV6-2 or TRBV6-3 and TRBJ2-1; perhaps TRBD2 as D (6 bases). Trimming stripped 6 bases from V and 5 bases from J, with 32 bases between. CDR1 is MNHEY and CDR2 is SVGEGT in the germline V gene. The CDR3 contains 20 residues. This chain's CDR3 is CASSKFTIYGGGLNDNEQFF. CDR3 bases: TGTGCCAGCAGCAAATTTACGATATATGGGGGAGGTCTAAACGACAATGAGCAGTTCTTC.

This chain joins TRBV29-1 and TRBJ1-1; D remains ambiguous. This CDR3 spans 10 amino acids. V was trimmed by 5 bases and J by 8 bases, leaving 9 bases between them. The germline V gene has CDR1 SQVTM and CDR2 ANQGSEA. CDR3 sequence: CSVMGSEAFF. The CDR3 DNA sequence: TGCAGCGTTATGGGGTCCGAAGCTTTCTTT.

This sequence joins TRBV7-6 and TRBJ1-3; tentative D call: TRBD1 (5 bases). Germline V gene lookup returns CDR1 SGHVS and CDR2 FNYEAQ. Trimming cost V 3 bases and J 0 bases, with 15 bases left between them. CDR3 length: 17 amino acids. DNA of the CDR3: TGTGCCAGCAGCTTGGGGGGGGGATCCCTCTCTGGAAACACCATATATTTT. It yields the protein CASSLGGGSLSGNTIYF.